Each of the 25 T cell receptor beta chains below was sequenced from the same sample in a study of T cell clonality in common variable immunodeficiency. Here immunoSEQ multiplex PCR was the method, and the copy in TCRdb shows in-frame clones only, minus some. This sample has 50,000 or so clones, each found more than once. Specimen: peripheral blood mononuclear cells. These receptors all come from a person aged 18 to 75 in good health.

This clone was counted a few times. The read is 3 residues too short to cover the CDR3 end, so that end is filled in from the germline J gene. This chain links TRBV11-2 with TRBJ2-1, with 10 bases identical to TRBD2. From germline, CDR1 is SGHAT and CDR2 FQNNGV. The CDR3 is made up of 15 amino acids. The trim removed 5 bases at V and 1 base at J, leaving 2 bases unmatched. Partial CDR3 DNA: TGTGCCAGCAGCGGACTAGCGGTTTCCTACAATGAG. It codes for CASSGLAVSYNE. The full CDR3 is CASSGLAVSYNEQFF.

This clone was seen ten or more times. The CDR3 is cut off 3 residues early in the read; its end comes from the germline J gene. This chain joins TRBV5-4 and TRBJ1-2; D is uncertain. V lost 5 bases and J lost 4, with 12 bases in between. The CDR3 consists of 13 residues. The germline V gene encodes CDR1 SGHNT and CDR2 YYREEE (reference sequence). The sequenced CDR3 bases are TGTGCCAGCAGGCCCGGGTTCAGCTATGGC. The encoded protein is CASRPGFSYG. The full CDR3 sequence reads CASRPGFSYGYTF. The whole variable domain, filled in from reference TRBV5-4 and TRBJ1-2, reads ETGVTQSPTHLIKTRGQQVTLRCSSQSGHNTVSWYQQALGQGPQFIFQYYREEENGRGNFPPRFSGLQFPNYSSELNVNALELDDSALYLCASRPGFSYGYTFGSGTRLTVV.

The table lists this clone with a few counts. The DNA ends 3 residues before the CDR3 does, and the rest of the CDR3 is filled in from the germline J gene. The chain employs TRBV20-1 and TRBJ1-5, with D maybe TRBD1 (5 bases). V was clipped by 6 bases and J by 5 bases, with 17 bases between them. This CDR3 is built from 14 residues. Germline loops: CDR1 DFQATT, CDR2 SNEGSKA (reference sequence). Incomplete CDR3 DNA: TGCAGTGCAAGACAGACCGGGGATGATCAGCCC. Translated: CSARQTGDDQP. The CDR3 as a whole reads CSARQTGDDQPQHF.

This clone was recorded many times. Read coverage stops 3 residues before the CDR3 terminus; the germline J gene supplies the remainder. This chain uses TRBV2 with TRBJ2-1; D may be TRBD1 (6 bases). Per germline, CDR1 SNHLY and CDR2 FYNNEI. Trimming took 9 bases from V and 6 from J, leaving 15 bases between them. This CDR3 is built from 13 residues. The sequenced part of the CDR3 DNA is TGTGCCAGTGGGACAACATGGGGCAATGAG. This gives the protein CASGTTWGNE. The full CDR3 sequence reads CASGTTWGNEQFF. Filled out from reference TRBV2 and TRBJ2-1, the complete variable domain reads EPEVTQTPSHQVTQMGQEVILRCVPISNHLYFYWYRQILGQKVEFLVSFYNNEISEKSEIFDDQFSVERPDGSNFTLKIRSTKLEDSAMYFCASGTTWGNEQFFGPGTRLTVL.

This clone has at least ten counts. From the germline J gene comes the end of the CDR3, since the read stops 3 residues before it. The chain recombines TRBV6-2 or TRBV6-3 with TRBJ2-3; D not certain. There are 14 residues in the CDR3. Per the germline V gene, CDR1 is MNHEY and CDR2 is SVGEGT. Trimming pared 0 bases from V and 2 bases from J, leaving 6 bases between. The CDR3 loop is CASSYSYSTDTQYF. CDR3 DNA (partial): TGTGCCAGCAGTTACTCGTACTCCACAGATACG.

This clone was found many times. Partial CDR3 DNA: TGTGCCAGTAGTCGGACAGGTTCGAACACCGGGGAG. This sequence encodes CASSRTGSNTGE. The full CDR3 protein is CASSRTGSNTGELFF. This chain uses TRBV19 with TRBJ2-2; 7 nucleotides agree with TRBD1. The sequenced fragment ends 3 residues before the CDR3 boundary, so the rest is inferred from the germline J gene. With V trimmed by 5 bases and J by 0 bases, 3 bases remained unmatched. The CDR3 covers 15 residues. Looked up from germline, CDR1 is LNHDA and CDR2 is SQIVND (reference sequence). Full variable domain (remainder filled in from reference TRBV19 and TRBJ2-2): DGGITQSPKYLFRKEGQNVTLSCEQNLNHDAMYWYRQDPGQGLRLIYYSQIVNDFQKGDIAEGYSVSREKKESFPLTVTSAQKNPTAFYLCASSRTGSNTGELFFGEGSRLTVL.

The sample holds many counts of this clone. The read falls 3 residues short of the CDR3 end, and the missing part is taken from the germline J gene. J is TRBJ2-7 and V is TRBV7-2; 9 nucleotides match TRBD2. V dropped 1 base and J dropped 5; count of bases not matched to a gene: 3. CDR3 length equals 14 residues. In germline, CDR1 is SGHTA, CDR2 FQGNSA. CDR3 in amino acids: CASSLVGTSHEQYF. The CDR3 DNA, read in part, is TGTGCCAGCAGCTTAGTTGGGACTAGCCACGAG.

This clone was seen a few times. The CDR3 is cut off 3 residues early in the read; its end comes from the germline J gene. The genes are TRBV10-3 and TRBJ2-5; the D is unclear. V was pared by 2 bases and J by 4 bases, with 14 bases between. CDR3 size: 15 residues. From germline, CDR1 is ENHRY and CDR2 SYGVKD. The CDR3 DNA, read in part, is TGTGCCATCAGTGAGGGGCAGGTCTTATCAGAGACC. It codes for CAISEGQVLSET. The full CDR3 reads CAISEGQVLSETQYF.

This clone has at least ten counts. The read is 3 residues too short to cover the CDR3 end, so that end is filled in from the germline J gene. V gene TRBV7-9 combines with J gene TRBJ2-7; weak D call: TRBD2 (6 bases). CDR3 length: 15 residues. Germline V gives CDR1 SEHNR, CDR2 FQNEAQ (reference sequence). V lost 5 bases and J lost 5, with 19 bases in between. Incomplete CDR3 DNA: TGTGCCAGCAGCACCACGGGGGTCCCCTCGGACGAG. Protein product: CASSTTGVPSDE. The whole CDR3 sequence reads CASSTTGVPSDEQYF.

As concerns this clone: The read is 3 residues too short to cover the CDR3 end, so that end is filled in from the germline J gene. The chain has TRBV19 and TRBJ1-5, with D hard to call. This CDR3 spans 14 amino acids. V was pared by 1 base and J by 2 bases, with 6 bases between. Germline V lookup: CDR1 LNHDA, CDR2 SQIVND (reference sequence). The DNA read from the CDR3 is TGTGCCAGTAGTATAGGGAGGGGCAATCAGCCC. It translates to CASSIGRGNQP. The whole CDR3 sequence reads CASSIGRGNQPQHF.

This clone was observed many times. The read terminates 3 residues ahead of where the CDR3 ends, so the germline J gene completes it. The rearrangement links TRBV18 to TRBJ2-3, with 7 bases lining up with TRBD1. The CDR3 has 14 residues. Losses at the gene ends were 6 bases for V and 4 bases for J; bases not matched to a gene: 7. Germline-derived CDR1 and CDR2 are KGHSH and LQKENI. The CDR3 region is CASSPTTGPDTQYF. Incomplete CDR3 DNA: TGTGCCAGCTCCCCGACGACAGGGCCAGATACG.

Ten or more counts support this clone. The sequence runs out 3 residues before the end of the CDR3; the remainder is reconstructed from the germline J gene. This chain connects TRBV5-1 to TRBJ1-4, with D possibly TRBD1 on 5 matching bases. From germline, CDR1 is SGHRS and CDR2 YFSETQ. The CDR3 is 14 residues long. V lost 1 base to trimming and J lost 6 bases, with 10 bases between them. The CDR3 DNA, read in part, is TGCGCCAGCAGCTTGTCCCCGGGGGATGAAAAA. The encoded protein is CASSLSPGDEK. The whole CDR3 protein is CASSLSPGDEKLFF. Full variable domain (missing parts from reference TRBV5-1 and TRBJ1-4): KAGVTQTPRYLIKTRGQQVTLSCSPISGHRSVSWYQQTPGQGLQFLFEYFSETQRNKGNFPGRFSGRQFSNSRSEMNVSTLELGDSALYLCASSLSPGDEKLFFGSGTQLSVL.

At least ten counts were recorded for this clone. The CDR3 goes on 3 residues after the read ends, and that part is filled in from the germline J gene. This chain links TRBV9 with TRBJ2-7; TRBD2 agrees at 9 bases. Germline CDR1 and CDR2: SGDLS and YYNGEE. This CDR3 comprises 15 residues. J lost 0 bases, V lost 2 bases, and 3 bases had no gene match. The CDR3 bases that were read are TGTGCCAGCAGCGTGTCTAGCGGGGCCTCCTACGAG. Amino acid sequence: CASSVSSGASYE. The full CDR3 protein reads CASSVSSGASYEQYF.

This clone was recorded at least ten times. The observed sequence ends 3 residues before the CDR3 terminus, with the missing tail filled in from the germline J gene. The V and J genes are TRBV29-1 and TRBJ1-1; D gene uncertain. Germline CDR1 SQVTM, CDR2 ANQGSEA. Trimming pared 5 bases from V and 0 bases from J, leaving 10 bases between. The CDR3 consists of 13 residues. The CDR3 sequence: CSVITEMNTEAFF. The sequenced part of the CDR3 DNA is TGCAGCGTTATTACAGAAATGAACACTGAA.

This clone was detected only a few times. The read ends 3 residues shy of where the CDR3 ends; the end is completed using the germline J gene. The V call is TRBV6-1, the J call TRBJ1-1, with D possibly TRBD1 on 5 matching bases. V dropped 3 bases and J dropped 1 base, with 12 bases sitting between them. CDR3 length equals 15 residues. CDR1 and CDR2 from the germline V gene are MNHNS and SASEGT. The CDR3 loop is CASSDRGSKNTEAFF. The part of the CDR3 DNA that was read is TGTGCCAGCAGTGACCGGGGGAGTAAGAACACTGAA.

The sample holds a few counts of this clone. The read halts 3 residues ahead of the CDR3 end, with the missing end drawn from the germline J gene. The chain links TRBV6-4 to TRBJ2-1, with no clear D. V was cut by 5 bases and J by 6 bases, with 14 bases left in between. Germline V gene lookup returns CDR1 MRHNA and CDR2 SNTAGT. The CDR3 contains 14 residues. CDR3 sequence reads: CASSPGIASNEQFF. Incomplete CDR3 DNA: TGTGCCAGCAGTCCTGGCATAGCTTCCAATGAG.

This clone was recorded many times. The read finishes 3 residues shy of the CDR3 end, and the germline J gene is used to complete it. This chain links TRBV7-3 with TRBJ2-7; 10 bases are shared with TRBD1. The germline V gene has CDR1 SGHTA and CDR2 FQGTGA. CDR3 length: 14 amino acids. V was clipped by 5 bases and J by 5 bases; unmatched bases: 6. CDR3 residues: CASSRTGGMDEQYF. The part of the CDR3 DNA that was read is TGTGCCAGCAGCCGGACAGGGGGTATGGACGAG.

This clone was seen only a few times. The CDR3 DNA, read in part, is TGTGCCAGCTCACCCGGGACTAAAGAGACG. This encodes CASSPGTKET. The entire CDR3 sequence reads CASSPGTKETQYF. The chain has TRBV18 and TRBJ2-3; 7 nucleotides match TRBD2. Read sequence stops 3 residues before the CDR3 end, and the germline J gene provides the missing end. The CDR3 totals 13 residues. Germline-derived CDR1 and CDR2 are KGHSH and LQKENI.

Many counts were recorded for this clone. The CDR3 sequence: CASMGVAGGPDTQYF. The CDR3 bases that were read are TGTGCCAGCATGGGGGTAGCGGGAGGGCCGGATACG. The chain combines TRBV2 with TRBJ2-3; 11 bases align to TRBD2. The sequence runs out 3 residues before the end of the CDR3; the remainder is reconstructed from the germline J gene. The CDR3 has 15 residues. V lost 7 bases, J lost 6 bases, and 9 bases stayed unmatched. Germline V gene data show CDR1 as SNHLY and CDR2 as FYNNEI.

This clone appeared many times. The sequence runs out 3 residues before the end of the CDR3; the remainder is reconstructed from the germline J gene. The chain links TRBV30 to TRBJ2-7; the match to TRBD1 covers 7 bases. V was clipped by 4 bases and J by 6 bases; unmatched bases: 9. This CDR3 has 13 residues. CDR1 is GTSNPN and CDR2 is SVGIG in the germline V gene (reference sequence). This CDR3 is CAWTRTNRGEQYF. Partial CDR3 DNA: TGTGCCTGGACCAGAACGAACAGGGGCGAG.

This clone has ten or more counts. The DNA ends 3 residues before the CDR3 does, and the rest of the CDR3 is filled in from the germline J gene. The chain uses TRBV10-3 and TRBJ1-5, with 9 positions matching TRBD1. The V gene's germline CDR1 is ENHRY and CDR2 SYGVKD. This CDR3 region has 15 residues. V gave up 3 bases and J gave up 3 bases; unmatched junction bases: 3. The CDR3 is CAISDNRGLNQPQHF. Partial CDR3 DNA: TGTGCCATCAGTGATAACAGGGGGCTCAATCAGCCC.

In the case of this clone: Read coverage stops 3 residues before the CDR3 terminus; the germline J gene supplies the remainder. V and J are TRBV6-1 and TRBJ2-1; a weak D match, TRBD1 (9 bases). Germline CDR1 is MNHNS and CDR2 is SASEGT. V was cut by 4 bases and J by 5 bases, with 15 bases left in between. The CDR3 is made up of 15 amino acids. The CDR3 reads CASSAGGTGNNEQFF. The CDR3 bases that were read are TGTGCCAGCAGTGCGGGGGGGACAGGGAACAATGAG.

This clone was seen many times. The CDR3 goes on 3 residues after the read ends, and that part is filled in from the germline J gene. The chain uses TRBV11-2 and TRBJ2-5, with D unresolved. Trimming cost V 1 base and J 4 bases, with 13 bases left between them. Germline-derived CDR1 and CDR2 are SGHAT and FQNNGV. The CDR3 length is 15 residues. The CDR3 DNA, read in part, is TGTGCCAGCAGCTTAGGAAAGCGCTGGAGAGAGACC. Translated, it gives CASSLGKRWRET. The whole CDR3 is CASSLGKRWRETQYF.

This clone was recorded at least ten times. The read gets to within 3 residues of the CDR3 end, and the germline J gene fills in the rest. The chain has TRBV12-5 and TRBJ2-3, with D tentatively TRBD2 (6 bases). Trimming took 6 bases from V and 4 from J, leaving 14 bases between them. Germline loops: CDR1 LGHNT, CDR2 FRNRAP. CDR3 length: 14 residues. CDR3 amino acids: CASGWDGLPDTQYF. The sequenced part of the CDR3 DNA is TGTGCTAGTGGCTGGGACGGACTACCAGATACG.

This clone was seen many times. The read falls 3 residues short of the CDR3 end, and the missing part is taken from the germline J gene. The chain joins TRBV7-8 to TRBJ1-5; TRBD1 agrees at 7 bases. The CDR3 covers 15 residues. The V gene's germline CDR1 is SGHVS and CDR2 FQNEAQ. V lost 5 bases, J lost 5 bases, and 9 bases stayed unmatched. Partial CDR3 DNA: TGTGCCAGCAGCCAAATGCCGGGACAGCATCAGCCC. As protein: CASSQMPGQHQP. The whole CDR3 region reads CASSQMPGQHQPQHF.